Listed below are T cell receptor beta chains from one sample, sequenced in a study of cytomegalovirus exposure and HLA in healthy donors. Sequencing used immunoSEQ multiplex PCR; TCRdb keeps in-frame clones, though not all of them. The sample comprises roughly 100,000 clones, approximately 16% of which are singletons, and roughly 0.8% rests with the top ten. The specimen was PBMCs. These receptors were obtained from a female donor in good health and CMV-seronegative. CDR3s include the opening cysteine and the closing phenylalanine or tryptophan. D genes are given only for firm matches. The size entry is marked missing in some rows and otherwise reads once, few, many or a size class.

J	size	V	D	DNA	CDR3
TRBJ1-1	-	TRBV7-4	TRBD1	TGTGCCAGCAGCTCAACGGACAGGGACAGCACTGAAGCTTTCTTT	CASSSTDRDSTEAFF
TRBJ1-5	few	TRBV21-1	-	TGTGCCAGCAGCACGAGGACAGGGGGCTTAAGGCAGCCCCAGCATTTT	CASSTRTGGLRQPQHF
TRBJ2-1	-	TRBV29-1	TRBD2	TGCAGCGTTGGGGGAGGGGGTGGACTAGCCGCCGATGAGCAGTTCTTC	CSVGGGGGLAADEQFF
TRBJ2-5	-	TRBV7-3	TRBD2	TGTGCCAGCAGCACGGGACTAGCGGGGTACCAAGAGACCCAGTACTTC	CASSTGLAGYQETQYF
TRBJ2-7	few	TRBV9	TRBD1	TGTGCCAGCAGCGTAGGAGGGACAGGGGCCTACGAGCAGTACTTC	CASSVGGTGAYEQYF
TRBJ1-4	few	TRBV7-9	-	TGTGCCAGCAGCCGCCGGGATGGTGTCCTGTCAACTAATGAAAAACTGTTTTTT	CASSRRDGVLSTNEKLFF
TRBJ2-3	-	TRBV7-6	TRBD2	TGTGCCAGCAGCCTCCGACTAGCGGGGGGCACAGATACGCAGTATTTT	CASSLRLAGGTDTQYF
TRBJ2-5	-	TRBV7-7	-	TGTGCTAGCAGCTTAGCAGGGGCCCAAGAGACCCAGTACTTC	CASSLAGAQETQYF
TRBJ1-5	few	TRBV2	TRBD1	TGTGCCAGCAGTGGGAAGGGGACAGCTTATCAGCCCCAGCATTTT	CASSGKGTAYQPQHF
TRBJ1-1	few	TRBV5-4	TRBD1	TGTGCCAGCAGCACCGGACAGGGGAGGCCTGAAGCTTTCTTT	CASSTGQGRPEAFF